This TCR beta chain appears in the sequencing data of a study of blood T cell repertoires in COVID-19. Across the study: Collection of acute and convalescent COVID-19 samples took place in the United States, Italy and Spain.

The ends were cut back, 3 bases at V and 8 bases at J, with 28 bases in the middle. Germline V CDR1 and CDR2: DFQATT, SNEGSKA (reference sequence). This CDR3 comprises 17 residues. Sequenced by immunoSEQ multiplex PCR; TCRdb stores in-frame clones only, minus some. Of over 45,000 clones in the sample, 75% to 80% were seen once. The sequence was collected from a man aged 50 to 59 with active or convalescent COVID-19. The V and J genes are TRBV20-1 and TRBJ1-2, with TRBD1 as a possible D gene (6 bases). Material: peripheral blood. The CDR3 loop is CSASSISSGDTKGGYTF. The CDR3 DNA reads as TGCAGTGCTAGTTCCATCTCCTCAGGGGACACGAAGGGAGGCTACACCTTC.